The next 22 T cell receptor beta chains were all read from a single sample in a study of technical replicates of blood from a handful of donors. TCRdb's table, derived via immunoSEQ multiplex PCR, lists solely in-frame clones and lacks some. The repertoire holds over 80,000 clones, approximately 96% seen once, with roughly 0.33% in the top ten. The source material was T cells isolated from PBMCs. Receptors originate from a human donor in good health.

Only one count was recorded for this clone. Written as DNA, the CDR3 is TGTGCCAGCAGCCAGGGCCGGGAGTTGAATGAGCAGTTCTTC. Amino acid sequence: CASSQGRELNEQFF. The gene calls are TRBV4-2 and TRBJ2-1; tentatively, D is TRBD2 (6 bases). Trimming took off 3 bases at V and 7 bases at J, with 13 bases between the two ends. The CDR3 contains 14 residues. Germline V gene lookup returns CDR1 LGHNA and CDR2 YNFKEQ.

The V call is TRBV30, the J call TRBJ2-7, with TRBD1 identical over 8 bases. Trimming removed 2 bases from V and 2 bases from J; junction bases left unmatched: 11. The germline gives CDR1 GTSNPN, CDR2 SVGIG (reference sequence). The CDR3 has 16 residues. Here the CDR3 reads CAWSHTLRDRPYEQYF. DNA for the CDR3: TGTGCCTGGAGTCATACACTACGGGACAGGCCCTACGAGCAGTACTTC.

This chain uses TRBV7-2 with TRBJ2-1, with 11 bases fitting TRBD2. Germline-derived CDR1 and CDR2 are SGHTA and FQGNSA. The CDR3 extends over 16 amino acids. V shed 1 base and J 7 bases; nucleotides not matched to a gene: 6. The DNA of the CDR3 is TGTGCCAGCAGCTTAGAGGTAGCGGGAGGGTTTAATGAGCAGTTCTTC. Protein: CASSLEVAGGFNEQFF. The whole variable domain, filled in from reference TRBV7-2 and TRBJ2-1, reads GAGVSQSPSNKVTEKGKDVELRCDPISGHTALYWYRQSLGQGLEFLIYFQGNSAPDKSGLPSDRFSAERTGGSVSTLTIQRTQQEDSAVYLCASSLEVAGGFNEQFFGPGTRLTVL.

The chain couples TRBV6-1 to TRBJ2-7; no definite D call. The CDR3 totals 12 residues. Trimming pared 7 bases from V and 6 bases from J, leaving 13 bases between. Per germline, CDR1 MNHNS and CDR2 SASEGT. CDR3 sequence reads: CASKNYLAEQYF. CDR3 nucleotides: TGTGCCAGCAAGAACTACCTCGCCGAGCAGTACTTC.

The rearrangement links TRBV5-4 to TRBJ1-1; no clear D gene. CDR1 and CDR2 (germline): SGHNT, YYREEE (reference sequence). CDR3 length: 12 residues. Trimming removed 2 bases from V and 4 bases from J, with 6 bases in between. DNA of the CDR3: TGTGCCAGCAGCTTCAGGTCCACTGAAGCTTTCTTT. Amino acid sequence: CASSFRSTEAFF.

V is TRBV25-1 and J is TRBJ1-2; 7 bases fit TRBD1. This CDR3 spans 12 amino acids. Germline lookup yields CDR1 MGHDK and CDR2 SYGVNS. Trimming at V came to 8 bases and at J to 6 bases, leaving 6 bases not matched to a gene. The DNA for the CDR3 is TGTGCCAGCCGACAGGGAAATCATGGCTACACCTTC. Translating gives CASRQGNHGYTF.

This chain joins TRBV20-1 and TRBJ2-3; no definite D call. Trimming took off 4 bases at V and 5 bases at J, with 4 bases between the two ends. This CDR3 is built from 10 residues. The germline V gene has CDR1 DFQATT and CDR2 SNEGSKA (reference sequence). The CDR3 is CSATRDTQYF. DNA of the CDR3: TGCAGTGCTACTAGAGATACGCAGTATTTT.

The chain is built from TRBV6-1 and TRBJ2-1; 12 positions agree with TRBD2. Looked up from germline, CDR1 is MNHNS and CDR2 is SASEGT. J was trimmed by 4 bases and V by 4 bases; bases with no gene match: 2. The CDR3 is made up of 15 amino acids. The CDR3 region is CASSGTSGVYNEQFF. CDR3 bases: TGTGCCAGCAGTGGGACTAGCGGGGTGTACAATGAGCAGTTCTTC.

This chain joins TRBV30 and TRBJ1-3, with TRBD1 matching over 7 bases. This CDR3 region has 13 residues. The V and J ends lost 2 bases and 4 bases, in that order; junction bases with no gene match: 2. CDR1 is GTSNPN, CDR2 SVGIG, per germline (reference sequence). CDR3: CAWSQGGGNTIYF. CDR3 DNA sequence: TGTGCCTGGAGTCAAGGGGGCGGAAACACCATATATTTT.

The chain couples TRBV27 to TRBJ1-4, with D perhaps matching TRBD1 (5 bases). The CDR3 runs to 12 residues. Looked up from germline, CDR1 is MNHEY and CDR2 is SMNVEV (reference sequence). The CDR3 bases are TGTGCAGCAGGGATTATAGAGGAAAAACTGTTTTTT. Its protein product is CAAGIIEEKLFF.

The rearrangement uses TRBV9 and TRBJ2-1; 15 bases align to TRBD2. Germline V CDR1 and CDR2: SGDLS, YYNGEE. The CDR3 consists of 23 residues. The V segment lost 1 base and the J segment 0 bases; nucleotides outside the gene matches: 17. The CDR3 here is CASSVSLGQGGLAGGRSYNEQFF. CDR3 bases: TGTGCCAGCAGCGTAAGCCTGGGGCAGGGGGGACTAGCGGGAGGCCGCTCCTACAATGAGCAGTTCTTC. Using reference TRBV9 and TRBJ2-1 for the parts outside the CDR3, the full variable domain is DSGVTQTPKHLITATGQRVTLRCSPRSGDLSVYWYQQSLDQGLQFLIQYYNGEERAKGNILERFSAQQFPDLHSELNLSSLELGDSALYFCASSVSLGQGGLAGGRSYNEQFFGPGTRLTVL.

V and J are TRBV7-9 and TRBJ1-4; the D gene is possibly TRBD1 (6 bases). This CDR3 is built from 15 residues. The germline V gene encodes CDR1 SEHNR and CDR2 FQNEAQ (reference sequence). Trimming removed 4 bases at V and 3 bases at J, with 12 bases between. CDR3 amino acids: CASSYGQPSNEKLFF. The CDR3 bases are TGTGCCAGCAGCTACGGACAGCCTTCTAATGAAAAACTGTTTTTT.

V usage is TRBV25-1 and J usage is TRBJ2-7, with D tentatively TRBD2 (6 bases). V was pared by 9 bases and J by 4 bases, with 19 bases between. Germline CDR1 is MGHDK and CDR2 is SYGVNS. CDR3 size: 14 residues. In DNA form, the CDR3 reads TGTGCCAGTACGCCGGGACTGGGACCATACGAGCAGTACTTC. Its protein is CASTPGLGPYEQYF.

The genes are TRBV4-3 and TRBJ2-7; perhaps TRBD1 as D (6 bases). The germline V and J ends were trimmed by 3 bases and 0 bases, with 15 bases remaining between them. The germline gives CDR1 LGHNA, CDR2 YSLEER. This CDR3 has 16 residues. The CDR3 loop reads CASSQAPPGASYEQYF. Here the CDR3 DNA reads TGCGCCAGCAGCCAGGCCCCACCAGGGGCCTCCTACGAGCAGTACTTC.

The rearrangement links TRBV5-4 to TRBJ2-7, with 7 bases identical to TRBD1. V trimming: 3 bases; J trimming: 4 bases; junction bases outside the gene matches: 1. Looked up from germline, CDR1 is SGHNT and CDR2 is YYREEE (reference sequence). CDR3 length equals 12 residues. CDR3 DNA: TGTGCCAGCAGCTCGACAGGGTACGAGCAGTACTTC. Protein: CASSSTGYEQYF. The entire variable domain, with the rest obtained from reference TRBV5-4 and TRBJ2-7, is as follows: ETGVTQSPTHLIKTRGQQVTLRCSSQSGHNTVSWYQQALGQGPQFIFQYYREEENGRGNFPPRFSGLQFPNYSSELNVNALELDDSALYLCASSSTGYEQYFGPGTRLTVT.

The J gene is TRBJ2-3, the V gene TRBV13, with TRBD2 matching 11 bases. The CDR3 sequence is 15 residues long. Germline-derived CDR1 and CDR2 are PRHDT and FYEKMQ (reference sequence). V lost 4 bases, J lost 6 bases, and 6 bases stayed unmatched. In nucleotides, the CDR3 is TGTGCCAGCAGCTCCTTAGCGGGAGGGCCGGATACGCAGTATTTT. As protein: CASSSLAGGPDTQYF.

The chain employs TRBV6-6 and TRBJ1-1, with 7 bases fitting TRBD1. Germline-derived CDR1 and CDR2 are MNHNY and SVGAGI (reference sequence). CDR3 length: 12 amino acids. Losses at the gene ends were 5 bases for V and 5 bases for J; bases not matched to a gene: 2. In DNA form, the CDR3 reads TGTGCCAGCAGTGCAGGGGGTACTGAAGCTTTCTTT. Its protein product is CASSAGGTEAFF.

The chain employs TRBV11-3 and TRBJ1-2, with 9 bases matching TRBD1. V gave up 5 bases and J gave up 7 bases; unmatched junction bases: 8. Germline V gene sequence: CDR1 SGHNT, CDR2 YENEEA. The CDR3 runs 14 residues. The CDR3: CASSPQGALGGYTF. DNA for the CDR3: TGTGCCAGCAGCCCACAGGGGGCTTTAGGTGGCTACACCTTC.

This chain joins TRBV12-5 and TRBJ2-4; TRBD2 matches 10 bases. Germline V gene data show CDR1 as LGHNT and CDR2 as FRNRAP. The length of the CDR3 is 17 residues. J lost 7 bases, V lost 0 bases, and 9 bases had no gene match. The CDR3 here is CASGLVRPSGRWNIQYF. CDR3 nucleotide sequence: TGTGCTAGTGGTTTGGTAAGGCCTAGCGGGAGATGGAACATTCAGTACTTC.

This chain links TRBV6-1 with TRBJ1-2, with 9 bases aligning to TRBD1. The CDR3 contains 16 residues. The ends lost 2 bases at V and 8 bases at J; junction bases unmatched: 12. The germline gives CDR1 MNHNS, CDR2 SASEGT. The chain's CDR3 is CASSEYGGTGRTGYTF. DNA of the CDR3: TGTGCCAGCAGTGAATATGGGGGGACAGGGCGGACAGGCTACACCTTC.

The chain employs TRBV12-5 and TRBJ1-1; D unclear. CDR3 length: 13 amino acids. V was cut by 2 bases and J by 3 bases, with 7 bases left in between. CDR1 is LGHNT, CDR2 FRNRAP, per germline. The CDR3 nucleotides read TGTGCTAGTGGTTTGAAGGAGCACACTGAAGCTTTCTTT. Protein product: CASGLKEHTEAFF.

This chain uses TRBV9 with TRBJ1-1, with TRBD1 matching over 9 bases. CDR1 and CDR2 (germline): SGDLS, YYNGEE. Germline trimming cut 0 bases from V and 3 bases from J; bases unmatched to any gene: 12. CDR3 size: 18 residues. The CDR3 region has the DNA TGTGCCAGCAGCGTAGTTCCGATTGGGACAGGGCCCCACACTGAAGCTTTCTTT. It translates to CASSVVPIGTGPHTEAFF.